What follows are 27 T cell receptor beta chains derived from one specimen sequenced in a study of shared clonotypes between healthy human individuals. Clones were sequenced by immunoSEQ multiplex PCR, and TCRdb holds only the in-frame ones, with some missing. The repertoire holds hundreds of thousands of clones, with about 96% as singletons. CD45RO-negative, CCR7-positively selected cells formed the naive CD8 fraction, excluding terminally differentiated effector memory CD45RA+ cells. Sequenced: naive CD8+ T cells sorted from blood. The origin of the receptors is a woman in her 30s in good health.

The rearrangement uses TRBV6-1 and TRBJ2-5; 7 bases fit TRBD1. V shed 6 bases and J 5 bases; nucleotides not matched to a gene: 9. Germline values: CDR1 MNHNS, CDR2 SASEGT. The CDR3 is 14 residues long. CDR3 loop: CASRETGSRETQYF. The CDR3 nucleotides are TGTGCCAGCAGGGAGACAGGGTCCCGGGAGACCCAGTACTTC.

The CDR3 DNA follows: TGTGCCAGCAGCCCCGGGAGGAGGGGAGGCTACACCTTC. It encodes CASSPGRRGGYTF. The chain carries TRBV27 and TRBJ1-2; D is possibly TRBD1 (5 bases). Germline CDR1 reads MNHEY; CDR2 reads SMNVEV (reference sequence). The CDR3 has 13 residues. V dropped 6 bases and J dropped 8 bases, with 16 bases sitting between them.

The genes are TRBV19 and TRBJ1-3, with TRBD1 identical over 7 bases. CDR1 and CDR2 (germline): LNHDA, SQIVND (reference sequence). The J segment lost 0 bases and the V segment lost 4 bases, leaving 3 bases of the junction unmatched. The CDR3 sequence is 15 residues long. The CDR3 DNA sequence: TGTGCCAGTAGTAGGGACAGTAACTCTGGAAACACCATATATTTT. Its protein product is CASSRDSNSGNTIYF. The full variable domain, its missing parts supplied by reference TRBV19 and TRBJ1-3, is DGGITQSPKYLFRKEGQNVTLSCEQNLNHDAMYWYRQDPGQGLRLIYYSQIVNDFQKGDIAEGYSVSREKKESFPLTVTSAQKNPTAFYLCASSRDSNSGNTIYFGEGSWLTVV.

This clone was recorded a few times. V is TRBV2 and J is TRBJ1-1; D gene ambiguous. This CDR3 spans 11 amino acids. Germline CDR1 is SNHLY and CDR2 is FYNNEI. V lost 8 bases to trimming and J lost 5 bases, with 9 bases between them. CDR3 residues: CASSISTEAFF. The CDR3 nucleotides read TGTGCCAGCTCCATCTCGACTGAAGCTTTCTTT.

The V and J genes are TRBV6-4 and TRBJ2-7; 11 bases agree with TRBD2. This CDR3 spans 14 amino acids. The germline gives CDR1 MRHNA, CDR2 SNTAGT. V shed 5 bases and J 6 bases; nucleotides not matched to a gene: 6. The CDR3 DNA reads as TGTGCCAGCAGTCCTACTAGCGGGAGAGGCGAGCAGTACTTC. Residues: CASSPTSGRGEQYF.

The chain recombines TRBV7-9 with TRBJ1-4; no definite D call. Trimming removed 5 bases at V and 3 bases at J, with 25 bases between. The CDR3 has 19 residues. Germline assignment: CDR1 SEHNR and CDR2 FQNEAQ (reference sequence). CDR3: CASSLEWAMEVGANEKLFF. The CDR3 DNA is TGTGCCAGCAGCCTGGAATGGGCGATGGAGGTTGGAGCTAATGAAAAACTGTTTTTT.

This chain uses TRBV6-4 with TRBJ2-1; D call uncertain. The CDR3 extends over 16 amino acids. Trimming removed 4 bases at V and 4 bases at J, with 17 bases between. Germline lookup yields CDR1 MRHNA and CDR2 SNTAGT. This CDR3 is CASSAGLGTGYNEQFF. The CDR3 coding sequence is TGTGCCAGCAGTGCCGGATTGGGAACCGGGTACAATGAGCAGTTCTTC.

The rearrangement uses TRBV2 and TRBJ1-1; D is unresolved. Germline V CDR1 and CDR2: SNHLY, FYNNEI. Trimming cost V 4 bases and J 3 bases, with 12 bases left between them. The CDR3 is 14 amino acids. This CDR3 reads CASSAVDTYTEAFF. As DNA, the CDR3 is TGTGCCAGCAGTGCAGTCGACACCTACACTGAAGCTTTCTTT.

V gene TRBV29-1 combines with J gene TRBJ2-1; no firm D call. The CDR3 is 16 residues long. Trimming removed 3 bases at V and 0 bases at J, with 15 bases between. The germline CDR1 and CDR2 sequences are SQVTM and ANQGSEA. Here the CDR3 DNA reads TGCAGCGTTGATGGAGTTATTGGCATCTCCTACAATGAGCAGTTCTTC. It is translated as CSVDGVIGISYNEQFF.

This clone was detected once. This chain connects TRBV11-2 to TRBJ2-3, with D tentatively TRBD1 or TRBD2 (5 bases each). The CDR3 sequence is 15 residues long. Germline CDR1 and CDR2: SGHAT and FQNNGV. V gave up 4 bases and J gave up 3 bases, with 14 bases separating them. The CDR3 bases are TGTGCCAGCAGCTACCGGGGCTCAGCAACAGATACGCAGTATTTT. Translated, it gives CASSYRGSATDTQYF.

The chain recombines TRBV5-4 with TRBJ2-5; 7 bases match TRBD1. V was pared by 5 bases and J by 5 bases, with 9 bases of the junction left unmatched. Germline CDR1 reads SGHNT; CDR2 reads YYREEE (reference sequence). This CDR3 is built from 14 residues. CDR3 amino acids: CASRDGQVGETQYF. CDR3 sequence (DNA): TGTGCCAGCAGAGATGGACAGGTCGGGGAGACCCAGTACTTC.

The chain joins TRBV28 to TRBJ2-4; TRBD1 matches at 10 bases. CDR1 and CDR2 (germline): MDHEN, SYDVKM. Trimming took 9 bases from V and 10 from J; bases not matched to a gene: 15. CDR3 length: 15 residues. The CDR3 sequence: CASLEFGQGGLIQYF. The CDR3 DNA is TGTGCCAGTCTCGAATTCGGACAGGGGGGTCTTATTCAGTACTTC.

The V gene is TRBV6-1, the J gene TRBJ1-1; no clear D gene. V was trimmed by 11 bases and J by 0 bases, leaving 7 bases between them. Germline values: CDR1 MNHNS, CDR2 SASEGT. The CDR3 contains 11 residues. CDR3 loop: CAELLNTEAFF. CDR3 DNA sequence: TGTGCCGAGCTTCTGAACACTGAAGCTTTCTTT.

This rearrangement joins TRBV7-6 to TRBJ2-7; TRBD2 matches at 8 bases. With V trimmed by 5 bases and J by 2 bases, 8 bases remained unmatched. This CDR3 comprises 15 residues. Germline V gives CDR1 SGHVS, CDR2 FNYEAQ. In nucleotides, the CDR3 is TGTGCCAGCAGCCCCCAGGTAGCGGGGACCTACGAGCAGTACTTC. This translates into CASSPQVAGTYEQYF.

CDR3 nucleotides: TGTGCCAGCAGCTTAGGACCAGGGCTCGCCGGGGAGCTGTTTTTT. Protein sequence: CASSLGPGLAGELFF. This sequence joins TRBV7-9 and TRBJ2-2, with D maybe TRBD1 (5 bases). The CDR3 totals 15 residues. Germline lookup yields CDR1 SEHNR and CDR2 FQNEAQ (reference sequence). Trimming removed 1 base from V and 6 bases from J, with 12 bases in between.

The CDR3 DNA follows: TGTGCCTGGAGTGTATATCTAGCGGGAGCAACCGGGGAGCTGTTTTTT. Its translation: CAWSVYLAGATGELFF. V gene TRBV30 combines with J gene TRBJ2-2; 10 bases are a match to TRBD2. The V gene's germline CDR1 is GTSNPN and CDR2 SVGIG (reference sequence). This CDR3 contains 16 residues. J was trimmed by 5 bases and V by 0 bases; bases with no gene match: 6.

This CDR3 is CASSVKRTSGTGELFF. In DNA form, the CDR3 reads TGTGCCAGCAGCGTTAAAAGGACTAGCGGGACCGGGGAGCTGTTTTTT. The V call is TRBV9, the J call TRBJ2-2; 11 bases line up with TRBD2. The CDR3 has 16 amino acids. CDR1 is SGDLS, CDR2 YYNGEE, per germline. V shed 2 bases and J 5 bases; nucleotides not matched to a gene: 5.

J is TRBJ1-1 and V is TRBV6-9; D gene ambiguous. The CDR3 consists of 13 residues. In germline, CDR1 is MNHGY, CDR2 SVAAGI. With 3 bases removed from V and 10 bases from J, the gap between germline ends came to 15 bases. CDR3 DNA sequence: TGTGCCAGCAGTTACCTCGACAAGCAAGGAGCTTTCTTT. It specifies CASSYLDKQGAFF.

CDR3: CASSGGPMQSNTGELFF. The CDR3, as DNA: TGTGCCAGCAGCGGGGGACCAATGCAATCGAACACCGGGGAGCTGTTTTTT. The chain is built from TRBV27 and TRBJ2-2; D may be TRBD2 (6 bases). The CDR3 runs to 17 residues. The V end was cut by 6 bases, the J end by 0 bases, with 17 bases between. Germline CDR1 is MNHEY and CDR2 is SMNVEV (reference sequence).

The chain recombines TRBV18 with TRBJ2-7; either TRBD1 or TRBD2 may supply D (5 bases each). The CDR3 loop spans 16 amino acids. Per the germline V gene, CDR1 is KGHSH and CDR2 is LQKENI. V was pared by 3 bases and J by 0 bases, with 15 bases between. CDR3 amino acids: CASSPASRTNSYEQYF. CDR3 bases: TGTGCCAGCTCACCGGCTAGCAGGACAAACTCCTACGAGCAGTACTTC.

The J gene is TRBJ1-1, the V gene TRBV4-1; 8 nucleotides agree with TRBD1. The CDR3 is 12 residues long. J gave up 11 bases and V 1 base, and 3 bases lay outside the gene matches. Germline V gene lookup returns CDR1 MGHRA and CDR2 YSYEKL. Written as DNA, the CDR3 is TGCGCCAGCAGCCAAGCAGGGGGCCGGGCTTTCTTT. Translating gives CASSQAGGRAFF.

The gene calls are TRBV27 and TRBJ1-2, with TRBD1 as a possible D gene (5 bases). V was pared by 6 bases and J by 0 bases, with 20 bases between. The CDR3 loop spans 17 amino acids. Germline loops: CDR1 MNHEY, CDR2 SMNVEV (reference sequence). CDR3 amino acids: CASSLPGPVKANYGYTF. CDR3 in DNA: TGTGCCAGCAGCCTGCCGGGGCCAGTTAAAGCTAACTATGGCTACACCTTC.

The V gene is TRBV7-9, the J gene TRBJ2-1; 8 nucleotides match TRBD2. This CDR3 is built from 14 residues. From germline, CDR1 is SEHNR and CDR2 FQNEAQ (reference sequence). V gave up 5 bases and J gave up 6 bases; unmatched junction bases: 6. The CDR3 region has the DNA TGTGCCAGCAGCCCCGGGACTAGAGGCAATGAGCAGTTCTTC. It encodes CASSPGTRGNEQFF. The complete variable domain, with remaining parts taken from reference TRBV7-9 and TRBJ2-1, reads DTGVSQNPRHKITKRGQNVTFRCDPISEHNRLYWYRQTLGQGPEFLTYFQNEAQLEKSRLLSDRFSAERPKGSFSTLEIQRTEQGDSAMYLCASSPGTRGNEQFFGPGTRLTVL.

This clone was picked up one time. CDR3 sequence: CASSQLGTRSNYGYTF. In nucleotides, the CDR3 is TGTGCCAGCAGCCAACTTGGGACACGTTCTAACTATGGCTACACCTTC. The rearrangement links TRBV11-2 to TRBJ1-2; perhaps TRBD1 as D (6 bases). Germline V lookup: CDR1 SGHAT, CDR2 FQNNGV. V was pared by 5 bases and J by 0 bases, with 16 bases between. This CDR3 has 16 amino acids. Supplemented by reference TRBV11-2 and TRBJ1-2, the full variable domain reads EAGVAQSPRYKIIEKRQSVAFWCNPISGHATLYWYQQILGQGPKLLIQFQNNGVVDDSQLPKDRFSAERLKGVDSTLKIQPAKLEDSAVYLCASSQLGTRSNYGYTFGSGTRLTVV.

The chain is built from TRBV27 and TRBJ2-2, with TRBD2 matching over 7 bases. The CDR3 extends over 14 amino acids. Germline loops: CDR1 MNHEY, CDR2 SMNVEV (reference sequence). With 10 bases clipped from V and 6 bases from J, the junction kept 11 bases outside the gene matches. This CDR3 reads CAIAGGSTAGELFF. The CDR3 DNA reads TGTGCCATAGCCGGGGGGAGTACGGCCGGGGAGCTGTTTTTT.

CDR3 nucleotide sequence: TGCGCCAGCAGCCAAGATCACAGGGGGGCAGGGTACGAGCAGTACTTC. Encoded protein: CASSQDHRGAGYEQYF. V gene TRBV4-1 combines with J gene TRBJ2-7, with TRBD1 matching over 8 bases. CDR1 and CDR2 (germline): MGHRA, YSYEKL. This CDR3 contains 16 residues. Trimming at V came to 0 bases and at J to 4 bases, leaving 8 bases not matched to a gene.

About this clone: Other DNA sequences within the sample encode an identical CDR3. In nucleotides, the CDR3 is TGTGCCAGCAGTCCCGGGACTAGCGGATCCAATGAGCAGTTCTTC. Its protein product is CASSPGTSGSNEQFF. This chain connects TRBV27 to TRBJ2-1; 11 nucleotides align to TRBD2. The V segment lost 5 bases and the J segment 6 bases; nucleotides outside the gene matches: 6. This CDR3 is built from 15 residues. CDR1 is MNHEY, CDR2 SMNVEV, per germline (reference sequence).